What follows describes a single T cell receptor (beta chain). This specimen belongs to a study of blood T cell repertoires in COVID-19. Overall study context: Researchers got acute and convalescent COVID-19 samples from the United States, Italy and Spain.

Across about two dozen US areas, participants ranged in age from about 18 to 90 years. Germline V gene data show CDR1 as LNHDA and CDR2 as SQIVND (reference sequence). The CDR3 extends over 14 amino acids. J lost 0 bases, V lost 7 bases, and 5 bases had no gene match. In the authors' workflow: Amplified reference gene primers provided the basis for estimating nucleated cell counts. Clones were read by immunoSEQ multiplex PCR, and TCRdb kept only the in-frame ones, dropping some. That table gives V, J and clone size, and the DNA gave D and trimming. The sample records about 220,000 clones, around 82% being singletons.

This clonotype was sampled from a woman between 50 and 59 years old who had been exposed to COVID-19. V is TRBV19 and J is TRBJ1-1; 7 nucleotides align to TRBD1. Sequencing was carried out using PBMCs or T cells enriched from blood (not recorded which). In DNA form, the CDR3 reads TGTGCCAGTAAACGGGACAGCATGAACACTGAAGCTTTCTTT. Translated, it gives CASKRDSMNTEAFF.